The T cell receptor (beta chain) under discussion was sequenced for a study of control samples from healthy donors and cancer patients. Generated by immunoSEQ multiplex PCR, the TCRdb table keeps only in-frame clones and is missing some. This sample yields roughly 13,000 clones, of which approximately 77% are seen a single time; 7.5% to 8.5% belongs to the top ten. Material for sequencing was formalin-fixed, paraffin-embedded tissue. The clonotype was recovered from a male donor with melanoma.

The DNA of the CDR3 is TGTGCCAGCAGCCAAGATTTAGGCTCCTACAATGAGCAGTTCTTC. Protein sequence: CASSQDLGSYNEQFF. The J gene is TRBJ2-1, the V gene TRBV14; D gene unclear. This CDR3 has 15 residues. Germline CDR1 SGHDN, CDR2 FVKESK. V was clipped by 0 bases and J by 0 bases, with 6 bases between them.